The 8 T cell receptor beta chains listed next were all sequenced from one sample in a study of cytomegalovirus exposure and HLA in healthy donors (dated by TCRdb to the late 2010s). The library was generated by the immunoSEQ multiplex PCR assay. For the multiplex PCR, a mixture combining 60 forward primers for TCR Vbeta segments and 13 reverse primers for TCR Jbeta segments was used. Sourced from immuneACCESS, this table was stored by TCRdb with only in-frame sequences that have V and J called. A share of the clones is absent; for the studies checked, an unresolved V gene accounts for under half, and the remainder has no known explanation. Counted in this sample were some 130,000 clones; approximately 80% of them appeared once. Of the sample, 1% to 1.5% falls within the top ten clones. Sequencing used PBMCs. Receptors originate from a girl under 10 years old in good health and CMV-seronegative.

This chain connects TRBV29-1 to TRBJ2-1; D not resolved. Trimming took off 2 bases at V and 6 bases at J, with 5 bases between the two ends. There are 11 residues in the CDR3. CDR1 and CDR2 from the germline V gene are SQVTM and ANQGSEA. In nucleotides, the CDR3 is TGCAGCGTTGAAAACAGCAATGAGCAGTTCTTC. It codes for CSVENSNEQFF.

In this sample, this clone turned up once. The chain recombines TRBV11-2 with TRBJ1-4; a possible D gene is TRBD1 (6 bases). Germline CDR1 reads SGHAT; CDR2 reads FQNNGV. Trimming shortened V by 4 bases and J by 5 bases, and 17 bases separated the two germline ends. This CDR3 spans 16 amino acids. CDR3 amino acids: CASSSQGTGRNEKLFF. CDR3 bases: TGTGCCAGCAGCTCACAGGGCACTGGCCGAAATGAAAAACTGTTTTTT.

The V and J genes are TRBV19 and TRBJ1-2; 8 bases are a match to TRBD1. Germline-derived CDR1 and CDR2 are LNHDA and SQIVND (reference sequence). V lost 8 bases to trimming and J lost 6 bases; unmatched junction nucleotides: 5. The CDR3 length is 12 residues. CDR3 protein: CASRQGHHGYTF. CDR3 nucleotide sequence: TGTGCCAGTCGACAGGGGCACCATGGCTACACCTTC.

The V gene is TRBV5-1, the J gene TRBJ2-1; 13 nucleotides align to TRBD2. In germline, CDR1 is SGHRS, CDR2 YFSETQ. After removal of 4 bases from V and 0 bases from J, the junction contained 4 bases not matched to a gene. The CDR3 length is 17 residues. DNA of the CDR3: TGCGCCAGCAGCGGGAGGACTAGCGGGAGCTCCTACAATGAGCAGTTCTTC. Encoded protein: CASSGRTSGSSYNEQFF.

The chain has TRBV4-2 and TRBJ2-3; possible D gene TRBD1, 6 bases. Germline CDR1 is LGHNA and CDR2 is YNFKEQ. This CDR3 is built from 15 residues. V lost 3 bases and J lost 4, with 14 bases in between. In DNA form, the CDR3 reads TGTGCCAGCAGCCATTCCCGATCAGGGGCAGATACGCAGTATTTT. The encoded protein is CASSHSRSGADTQYF.

This chain connects TRBV27 to TRBJ2-7, with a tentative D call TRBD1 (6 bases). The CDR3 is 17 residues long. Per the germline V gene, CDR1 is MNHEY and CDR2 is SMNVEV (reference sequence). The V end was cut by 0 bases, the J end by 2 bases, with 17 bases between. CDR3 sequence: CASSLSPDRFPPYEQYF. The CDR3 DNA reads as TGTGCCAGCAGTTTATCTCCCGACAGGTTTCCTCCCTACGAGCAGTACTTC.

The chain joins TRBV6-5 to TRBJ2-1; 11 nucleotides line up with TRBD2. V shed 8 bases, J shed 6 bases, and the junction held 6 bases outside the gene matches. The CDR3 loop spans 14 amino acids. Germline CDR1 reads MNHEY; CDR2 reads SVGAGI. CDR3 amino acids: CASGASGGFNEQFF. The DNA for the CDR3 is TGTGCCAGCGGCGCTAGCGGGGGGTTCAATGAGCAGTTCTTC.

This clone appeared a single time. The V gene is TRBV6-7, the J gene TRBJ2-5, with 9 bases matching TRBD2. With the DNA end fitting TRBJ2-7 better, the J assignment may be wrong. TRBV6-7 is marked as an open reading frame, function uncertain. The CDR3 has 18 residues. CDR3 in amino acids: CASIDGGGGAVLSLEQYF. For the CDR3, the DNA is TGTGCCAGCATCGACGGTGGCGGGGGGGCCGTTTTGTCCCTCGAGCAGTACTTC.